This paragraph reports one TCR beta chain. The record originates from a study of blood T cell repertoires in COVID-19. Germline loops: CDR1 LNHDA, CDR2 SQIVND (reference sequence). The CDR3 consists of 13 residues. V was pared by 6 bases and J by 4 bases, with 11 bases between. Some clones are missing from TCRdb's copy, which holds only in-frame ones; the method was immunoSEQ multiplex PCR. Of a few hundred thousand clones in the sample, 82% were seen once. Sample: peripheral blood. This TCR came from an elderly woman with COVID-19, enrolled during active disease. This sequence joins TRBV19 and TRBJ2-3; D might be TRBD2 (5 bases). CDR3 amino acids: CASSGVRPDTQYF. CDR3 nucleotides: TGTGCCAGTAGCGGGGTCCGCCCAGATACGCAGTATTTT. The variable domain in full, completed from reference TRBV19 and TRBJ2-3, reads DGGITQSPKYLFRKEGQNVTLSCEQNLNHDAMYWYRQDPGQGLRLIYYSQIVNDFQKGDIAEGYSVSREKKESFPLTVTSAQKNPTAFYLCASSGVRPDTQYFGPGTRLTVL.